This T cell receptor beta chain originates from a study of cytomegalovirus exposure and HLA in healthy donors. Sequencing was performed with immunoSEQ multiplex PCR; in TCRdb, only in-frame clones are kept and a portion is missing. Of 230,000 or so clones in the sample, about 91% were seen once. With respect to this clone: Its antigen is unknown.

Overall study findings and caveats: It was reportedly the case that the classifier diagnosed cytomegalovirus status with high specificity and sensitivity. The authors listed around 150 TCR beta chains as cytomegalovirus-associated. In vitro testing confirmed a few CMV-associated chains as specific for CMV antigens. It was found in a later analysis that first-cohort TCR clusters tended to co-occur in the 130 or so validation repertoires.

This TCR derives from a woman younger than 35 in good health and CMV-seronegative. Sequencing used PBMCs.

The CDR3 DNA reads TGTGCCAGCAGTGAAGGGACAGGGGTTGGAAACACCATATATTTT. Protein sequence: CASSEGTGVGNTIYF. The V gene is TRBV2, the J gene TRBJ1-3; 9 bases fit TRBD1. Trimming removed 1 base from V and 3 bases from J; junction bases left unmatched: 1. CDR1 SNHLY and CDR2 FYNNEI come from the germline V gene. CDR3 length: 15 amino acids.